The source of this T cell receptor (beta chain) is a study of T cell repertoires in cytomegalovirus infection. About the research overall: Indicated by public TCR beta signatures were CMV infection and matching HLA type.

On this clonotype: Antigen: not known.

TCRdb passed the reads through MiXCR, listing each CDR3 protein once. Altogether around 900,000 distinct CDR3 sequences are present, 31% being singletons, with the ten largest covering roughly 12%. Regarding the study as a whole: Individuals carrying CMV plus the relevant HLA were identified by cumulative frequency of public TCR beta families. In two of eight donors, the top clonotype was HLA-C-restricted CMV-specific.

The germline V and J ends were trimmed by 5 bases and 2 bases, with 11 bases remaining between them. Germline values: CDR1 SGHNT, CDR2 YYREEE (reference sequence). The CDR3 has 15 residues. The gene calls are TRBV5-4 and TRBJ1-6, with D maybe TRBD1 (6 bases). The sequence came from a human donor in good health (CMV status not recorded). Some clones in this sample may be carry-over from other donors' samples. The sequencing used cultured CD8+ T cells from PBMCs, collected from culture after CMV antigen stimulation. This CDR3 reads CASRGGQPYNSPLHF. The CDR3 nucleotides read TGTGCCAGCAGGGGAGGACAGCCCTATAATTCACCCCTCCACTTT.